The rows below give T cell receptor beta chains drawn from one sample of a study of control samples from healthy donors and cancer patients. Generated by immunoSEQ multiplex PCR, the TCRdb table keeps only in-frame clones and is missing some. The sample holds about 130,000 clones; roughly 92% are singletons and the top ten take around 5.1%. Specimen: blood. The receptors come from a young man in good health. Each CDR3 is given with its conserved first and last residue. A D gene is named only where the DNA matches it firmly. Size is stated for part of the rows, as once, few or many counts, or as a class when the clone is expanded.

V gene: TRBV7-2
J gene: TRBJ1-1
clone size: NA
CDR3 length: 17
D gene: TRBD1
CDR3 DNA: TGTGCCAGCAGTAGGGGGGGCAGGGGGATTGGAAACACTGAAGCTTTCTTT
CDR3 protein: CASSRGGRGIGNTEAFF

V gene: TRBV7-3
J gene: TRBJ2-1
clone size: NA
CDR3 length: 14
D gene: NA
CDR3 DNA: TGTGCCAGCAGCTCTTGGCGCGGGGCCCTTGAGCAGTTCTTC
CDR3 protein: CASSSWRGALEQFF

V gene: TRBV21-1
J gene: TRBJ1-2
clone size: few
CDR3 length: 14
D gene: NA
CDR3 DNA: TGTGCCAGCAGCAAGTTAGCAGTTCACTATGGCTACACCTTC
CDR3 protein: CASSKLAVHYGYTF

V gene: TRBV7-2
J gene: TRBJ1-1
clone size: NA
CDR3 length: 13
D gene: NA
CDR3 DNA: TGTGCCAGCAGCTTAGTTCGGAACACTGAAGCTTTCTTT
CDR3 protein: CASSLVRNTEAFF

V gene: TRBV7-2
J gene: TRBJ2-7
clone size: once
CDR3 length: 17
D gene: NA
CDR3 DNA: TGTGCCAGCAGCTTTAGTCCTTACGGGACAATATCCTACGAGCAGTACTTC
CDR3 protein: CASSFSPYGTISYEQYF

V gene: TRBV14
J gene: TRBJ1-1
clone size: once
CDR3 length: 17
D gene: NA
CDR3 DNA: TGTGCCAGCAGCCAAGCCCTCAGTGTGGGTTTAATCACTGAAGCTTTCTTT
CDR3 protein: CASSQALSVGLITEAFF

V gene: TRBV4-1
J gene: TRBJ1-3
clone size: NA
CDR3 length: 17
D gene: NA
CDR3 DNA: TGCGCCAGCAGCCAAGATTGGCCAGGGAATTTTGGAAACACCATATATTTT
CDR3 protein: CASSQDWPGNFGNTIYF

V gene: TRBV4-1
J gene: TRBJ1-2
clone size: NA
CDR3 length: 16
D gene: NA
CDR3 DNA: TGCGCCAGCAGCCAGATTTATCTAACTCCGAACTATGGCTACACCTTC
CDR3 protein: CASSQIYLTPNYGYTF

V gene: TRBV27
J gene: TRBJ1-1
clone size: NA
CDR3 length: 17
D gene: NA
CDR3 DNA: TGTGCCAGCAGTTTATCGTACCGGGAGAAGCTGAACACTGAAGCTTTCTTT
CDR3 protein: CASSLSYREKLNTEAFF

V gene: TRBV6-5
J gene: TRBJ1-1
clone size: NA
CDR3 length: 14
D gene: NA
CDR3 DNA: TGTGCCAGCAGAGATCCTCTCAGGGGCGCTGAAGCTTTCTTT
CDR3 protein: CASRDPLRGAEAFF

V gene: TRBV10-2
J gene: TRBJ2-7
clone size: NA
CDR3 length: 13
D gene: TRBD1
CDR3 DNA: TGCGCCAGCAGTCCCGGGACAGGGGTCGAGCAGTACTTC
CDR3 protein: CASSPGTGVEQYF

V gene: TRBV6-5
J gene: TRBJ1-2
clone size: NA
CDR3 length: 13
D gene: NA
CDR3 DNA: TGTGCCTGTTCCCTGGGAGCCCGTTATGGCTACACCTTC
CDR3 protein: CACSLGARYGYTF

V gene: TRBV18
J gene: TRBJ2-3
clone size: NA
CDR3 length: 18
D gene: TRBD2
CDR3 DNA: TGTGCCAGCTCACCGCGACTAGCGGGGCTCTCTAGCACAGATACGCAGTATTTT
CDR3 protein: CASSPRLAGLSSTDTQYF

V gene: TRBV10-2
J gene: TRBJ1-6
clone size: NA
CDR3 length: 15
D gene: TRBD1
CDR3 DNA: TGCGCCAGCATGGCGTTGGACAGGGTCTTTTCACCCCTCCACTTT
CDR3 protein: CASMALDRVFSPLHF

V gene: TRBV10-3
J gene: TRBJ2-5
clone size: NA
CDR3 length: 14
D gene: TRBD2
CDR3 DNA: TGTGCCATCAGGGGGACTAGCGGGGAAGAGACCCAGTACTTC
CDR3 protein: CAIRGTSGEETQYF

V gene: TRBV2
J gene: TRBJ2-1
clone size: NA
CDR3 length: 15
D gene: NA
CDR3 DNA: TGTGCCAGCAGTGAGGGGGGGGCCTCCTACAATGAGCAGTTCTTC
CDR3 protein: CASSEGGASYNEQFF

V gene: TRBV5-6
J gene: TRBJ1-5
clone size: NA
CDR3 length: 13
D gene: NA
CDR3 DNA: TGTGCCAGCAGCTTGTCCCCGGAGCAGCCCCAGCATTTT
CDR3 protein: CASSLSPEQPQHF

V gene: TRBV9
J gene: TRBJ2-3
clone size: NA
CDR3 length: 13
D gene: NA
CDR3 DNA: TGTGCCAGCAGTCAAACCTTAACAGATACGCAGTATTTT
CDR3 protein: CASSQTLTDTQYF

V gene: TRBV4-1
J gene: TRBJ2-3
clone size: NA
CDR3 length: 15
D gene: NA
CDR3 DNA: TGCGCCAGCAGCCTCCTGGGAACAAAGAAAGATACGCAGTATTTT
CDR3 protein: CASSLLGTKKDTQYF

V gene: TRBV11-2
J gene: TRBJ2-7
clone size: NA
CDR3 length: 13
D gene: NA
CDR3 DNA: TGTGCCAGCAGCTTAGGGGCGCGGGACGAGCAGTACTTC
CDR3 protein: CASSLGARDEQYF

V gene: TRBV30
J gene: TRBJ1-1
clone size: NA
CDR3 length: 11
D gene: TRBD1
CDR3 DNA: TGTGCCTGGCTGGGACAGATCGAAGCTTTCTTT
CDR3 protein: CAWLGQIEAFF

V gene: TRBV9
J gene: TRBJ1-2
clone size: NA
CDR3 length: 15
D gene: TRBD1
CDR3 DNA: TGTGCCAGCAGCGCAGATCCGGGACAGGGTTATGGCTACACCTTC
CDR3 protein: CASSADPGQGYGYTF